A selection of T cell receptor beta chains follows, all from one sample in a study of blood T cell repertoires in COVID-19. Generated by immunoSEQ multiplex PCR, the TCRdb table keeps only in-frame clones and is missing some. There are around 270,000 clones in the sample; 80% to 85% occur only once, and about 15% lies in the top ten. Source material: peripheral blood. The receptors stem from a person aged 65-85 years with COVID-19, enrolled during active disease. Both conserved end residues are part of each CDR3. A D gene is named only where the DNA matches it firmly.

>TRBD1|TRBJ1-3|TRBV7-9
CASSVAGGGNTIYF
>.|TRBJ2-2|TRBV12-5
CASGETGNTGELFF
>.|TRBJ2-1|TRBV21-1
CASIHRTSGGGCWGEQFF
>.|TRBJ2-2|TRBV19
CASGHRAANTGELFF
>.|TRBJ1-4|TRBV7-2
CASSLYSNEKLFF
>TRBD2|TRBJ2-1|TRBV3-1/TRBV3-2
CASRLTSGGSSYNEQFF
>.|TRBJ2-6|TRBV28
CASRTPANPGANVLTF
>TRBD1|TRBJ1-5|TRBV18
CASGPGQGTVQPQHF
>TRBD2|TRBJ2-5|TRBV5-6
CASSLFLSGGTVGTQYF
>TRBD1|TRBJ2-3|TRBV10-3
CAISGGLAGQGTDTQYF
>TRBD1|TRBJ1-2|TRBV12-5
CASGRSGTGSLYGYTF
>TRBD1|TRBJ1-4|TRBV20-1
CSASFQGANEKLFF
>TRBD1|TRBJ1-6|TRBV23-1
CASSQRTGCSPLHF
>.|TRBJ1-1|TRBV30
CAWSEQMNTEAFF
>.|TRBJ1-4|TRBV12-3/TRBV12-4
CASSLGGEKLFF
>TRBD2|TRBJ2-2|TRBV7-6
CASSLGGRREGAFTGELFF